A selection of T cell receptor beta chains follows, all from one sample in a study of blood T cell repertoires in COVID-19. Sequencing used immunoSEQ multiplex PCR; TCRdb keeps in-frame clones, though not all of them. The data show some 120,000 clones, with around 83% seen just once and 12% held by the top ten. Sequenced input: peripheral blood. These receptors all come from a man between 60 and 75 years old with acute or convalescent COVID-19. The CDR3 runs from the conserved cysteine through the conserved F or W. A D gene is named only where the DNA matches it firmly. Clone size, where shown, is once, few, many, or a class for clones that have expanded.

TRBD2	NA	TRBJ2-1	TRBV5-4	TGTGCCAGCAGCTTGGGAACTAGCGGGACGAATGAGCAGTTCTTC	CASSLGTSGTNEQFF
TRBD2	NA	TRBJ2-1	TRBV27	TGTGCCAGCACGCCGGGCGAGGGACTAGGGTACAATGAGCAGTTCTTC	CASTPGEGLGYNEQFF
NA	NA	TRBJ1-1	TRBV6-5	TGTGCCAGCAGTTCCGTCGGTGCTGAAGCTTTCTTT	CASSSVGAEAFF
NA	NA	TRBJ1-1	TRBV7-9	TGTGCCAGCAGCTTAGCTATCAGGGGAGACGAAGCTTTCTTT	CASSLAIRGDEAFF
NA	NA	TRBJ1-6	TRBV5-1	TGCGCCAGCCAACTCACGGGGGGGAGGAATTCACCCCTCCACTTT	CASQLTGGRNSPLHF
NA	NA	TRBJ1-2	TRBV7-9	TGTGCCAGCACCAGCGGGGTTGGCTACACCTTC	CASTSGVGYTF
TRBD1	NA	TRBJ2-7	TRBV27	TGTGCCAGCAGTCCTCGGGGAACAGGGGGCCTCTCCTACGAGCAGTACTTC	CASSPRGTGGLSYEQYF
TRBD1	once	TRBJ2-6	TRBV6-1	TGTGCCAGCAGTGACGAGAGGGGGCGCCTCGGGTCTGGGGCCAACGTCCTGACTTTC	CASSDERGRLGSGANVLTF
NA	few	TRBJ1-5	TRBV28	TGTGCCAGCAGTACCCCGGGGCAGGGGTATCAGCCCCAGCATTTT	CASSTPGQGYQPQHF
NA	once	TRBJ2-3	TRBV5-1	TGCGCCAGCAGCTTTGGCTCGGGAGGCACAGATACGCAGTATTTT	CASSFGSGGTDTQYF
NA	once	TRBJ1-2	TRBV3-1/TRBV3-2	TGTGCCAGCAGCACGGGACTGCTATATGGCTACACCTTC	CASSTGLLYGYTF
NA	NA	TRBJ1-1	TRBV3-1/TRBV3-2	TGTGCCACCTCCGGGAGGGGGGGAAGGAACACTGAAGCTTTCTTT	CATSGRGGRNTEAFF
NA	NA	TRBJ2-3	TRBV7-2	TGTGCCAGCAGCTTAGCTAGCCGCGGCACAGATACGCAGTATTTT	CASSLASRGTDTQYF
NA	NA	TRBJ1-1	TRBV5-1	TGCGCCAGCAACCCAGGACAGTTGAACACTGAAGCTTTCTTT	CASNPGQLNTEAFF
NA	NA	TRBJ1-6	TRBV6-1	TGTGCCAGCAGTGAATTGGATACAGGGAGCTCACCCCTCCACTTT	CASSELDTGSSPLHF
TRBD1	NA	TRBJ1-4	TRBV19	TGTGCCAGTAGCCCGGGACAGGGACCAAAACTGTTTTTT	CASSPGQGPKLFF
NA	many	TRBJ1-5	TRBV7-9	TGTGCCAGCAGCTTAGCGGCGGCAGCCCTGGGTCAGCCCCAGCATTTT	CASSLAAAALGQPQHF
TRBD2	NA	TRBJ2-7	TRBV5-1	TGCGCCAGCAGCTTTGGTTCGGGAGGAACTTACGAGCAGTACTTC	CASSFGSGGTYEQYF
NA	NA	TRBJ2-1	TRBV2	TGTGCCAGCAGCCGACTGGGGCCGGGGGACAATGAGCAGTTCTTC	CASSRLGPGDNEQFF
TRBD2	NA	TRBJ2-7	TRBV5-1	TGCGCCAGCGATTGGACTAGCGGATCCTACGAGCAGTACTTC	CASDWTSGSYEQYF
TRBD2	NA	TRBJ2-2	TRBV6-1	TGTGCCAGCAGTGAAGTGGGCGGGAGGAACACCGGGGAGCTGTTTTTT	CASSEVGGRNTGELFF
NA	NA	TRBJ1-1	TRBV20-1	TGCAGTGCTAGAGTGGCCACTGAAGCTTTCTTT	CSARVATEAFF
TRBD1	NA	TRBJ2-7	TRBV5-1	TGCGCCAGCAGCTTGGCCGGGACAGGGGGCCCTGAGCAGTACTTC	CASSLAGTGGPEQYF
NA	NA	TRBJ2-1	TRBV3-1/TRBV3-2	TGTGCCAGCAGCGCTCTAGGGGATGAGCAGTTCTTC	CASSALGDEQFF
NA	NA	TRBJ1-1	TRBV20-1	TGCAGTGCTAGCCCAGGTGAGGGAGCTTTCTTT	CSASPGEGAFF
NA	NA	TRBJ1-5	TRBV21-1	NA	CASSVSFGQGSRSNQPQHF
NA	NA	TRBJ2-7	TRBV5-1	TGCGCCAGCAGCCCCTCCCCCGCTAACTCCTACGAGCAGTACTTC	CASSPSPANSYEQYF
TRBD1	NA	TRBJ1-4	TRBV28	TGTGCCAGCAGTATGCAGGGGGCGAGGGATGAAAAACTGTTTTTT	CASSMQGARDEKLFF
NA	once	TRBJ1-4	TRBV29-1	TGCAGCGCCACAGGAGCTAATGAAAAACTGTTTTTT	CSATGANEKLFF
NA	NA	TRBJ2-5	TRBV4-1	TGCGCCAGCAGCCAAGTTCAGGGTCGAGGGACCCAGTACTTC	CASSQVQGRGTQYF
TRBD1	NA	TRBJ1-5	TRBV30	TGTGCCTGGAGTGTTAGGGGGCTGCAGCCCCAGCATTTT	CAWSVRGLQPQHF
TRBD2	NA	TRBJ2-7	TRBV6-1	TGTGCCAGCAGGCTAGCGGGAGGTCTCTACGAGCAGTACTTC	CASRLAGGLYEQYF
NA	once	TRBJ2-3	TRBV30	TGTGCCTGGACCAGGCTGGGGGCGGGGGGCACAGATACGCAGTATTTT	CAWTRLGAGGTDTQYF
NA	NA	TRBJ2-1	TRBV20-1	TGCAGTGTACTCCGTGCGGATGAGCAGTTCTTC	CSVLRADEQFF
NA	once	TRBJ2-1	TRBV6-4	TGTGCCAGGACCAATGAGAGCGGTGAGCAGTTCTTC	CARTNESGEQFF
TRBD2	NA	TRBJ2-7	TRBV5-1	TGCGCCAGCAGCTTGAGGCCTCCGGGACTAGCGGTCTCCTACGAGCAGTACTTC	CASSLRPPGLAVSYEQYF
TRBD1	NA	TRBJ2-5	TRBV11-1	TGTGCCAGCAGCTGGGGACAGGGTATGGAGACCCAGTACTTC	CASSWGQGMETQYF
TRBD1	NA	TRBJ1-3	TRBV5-1	TGCGCCAGCAGCTTGGGGGACAGGGGGCGAACTGCTGGAAACACCATATATTTT	CASSLGDRGRTAGNTIYF
NA	NA	TRBJ2-5	TRBV28	TGTGCCAGCAGTCCCCAGGGGTGGGAAGAGACCCAGTACTTC	CASSPQGWEETQYF
NA	NA	TRBJ2-1	TRBV19	TGTGCCAGTCAGGGTTACAATGAGCAGTTCTTC	CASQGYNEQFF
TRBD1	NA	TRBJ2-7	TRBV29-1	TGCAGCGTCGAGACAGGGTCCAACGAGCAGTACTTC	CSVETGSNEQYF
TRBD2	NA	TRBJ2-3	TRBV6-2/TRBV6-3	TGTGCCAGCAGTTACTATGCGGGAGGTCCCACAGATACGCAGTATTTT	CASSYYAGGPTDTQYF
NA	NA	TRBJ1-1	TRBV2	TGTGCCAGCCCCGGGCGGCAGGGCTCGGGGAACACTGAAGCTTTCTTT	CASPGRQGSGNTEAFF
NA	NA	TRBJ1-2	TRBV11-2	TGTGCCAGCAGCGCAACCAGGGGCGGATGGTATGACTATGGCTACACCTTC	CASSATRGGWYDYGYTF
TRBD1	NA	TRBJ1-4	TRBV5-1	TGCGCCAGCAGCTTACGGACAGGAGGGTCAACTAATGAAAAACTGTTTTTT	CASSLRTGGSTNEKLFF
TRBD2	once	TRBJ2-7	TRBV4-1	TGCGCCAGCAGCAAGGGACTAGCGGGAAGTAATCAGTTCTACGAGCAGTACTTC	CASSKGLAGSNQFYEQYF
NA	once	TRBJ1-5	TRBV18	TGTGCCAGCTCAGCAACTACAGGGACGAATCAGCCCCAGCATTTT	CASSATTGTNQPQHF
TRBD2	NA	TRBJ2-1	TRBV24-1	TGTGCCACAACTAGCGGGAGGGATTCCCAAAATGAGCAGTTCTTC	CATTSGRDSQNEQFF
TRBD2	once	TRBJ2-5	TRBV29-1	TGCAGCGTGAGGTTGGGGACTAGCGGGAGATACGAGACCCAGTACTTC	CSVRLGTSGRYETQYF
TRBD1	NA	TRBJ1-6	TRBV27	TGTGCCAGCAGTCCTCGTGGGCAGGGGGGTAGGAATTCACCCCTCCACTTT	CASSPRGQGGRNSPLHF
TRBD1	NA	TRBJ1-1	TRBV19	TGTGCCAGTATGGGGGACAGTCTGACTGAAGCTTTCTTT	CASMGDSLTEAFF